Below, 13 T cell receptor beta chains from the same sample are listed, as sequenced in a study of T cells after yellow fever vaccination. Each CDR3 protein is one row after TCRdb ran MiXCR on the 5' RACE reads. Of some 670,000 distinct CDR3 sequences listed, 9% to 15% are singletons. The specimen comprised PBMCs, sampled on the day of the yellow fever booster vaccination. These receptors were collected from a man in his thirties or forties who received the YFV17D yellow fever vaccine.

This clonotype was seen ten or more times. The chain joins TRBV30 to TRBJ2-7; D is undetermined. The V end lost 0 bases, the J end lost 3 bases, and 6 bases lay between the germline ends. CDR3 size: 12 residues. CDR1 and CDR2 (germline): GTSNPN, SVGIG (reference sequence). The CDR3 DNA reads as TGTGCCTGGAGTGTACAAGGCTACGAGCAGTACTTC. It specifies CAWSVQGYEQYF.

There are many counts of this clonotype. The chain joins TRBV5-4 to TRBJ2-6; 7 bases line up with TRBD2. CDR3 length: 16 amino acids. Germline values: CDR1 SGHNT, CDR2 YYREEE (reference sequence). Losses at the gene ends were 0 bases for V and 6 bases for J; bases not matched to a gene: 6. CDR3 in amino acids: CASSLASGGLANVLTF. As DNA, the CDR3 is TGTGCCAGCAGCTTGGCTAGCGGTGGCCTGGCCAACGTCCTGACTTTC.

The chain links TRBV6-2 or TRBV6-3 to TRBJ2-7; D is perhaps TRBD1 (6 bases). V was shortened by 6 bases and J by 4 bases, with 16 bases between the two germline ends. From germline, CDR1 is MNHEY and CDR2 SVGEGT. The length of the CDR3 is 14 residues. For the CDR3, the DNA is TGTGCCAGCAGCCAAGAGACAGGCCCATACGAGCAGTACTTC. This translates into CASSQETGPYEQYF.

The table lists this clonotype with a few counts. This chain connects TRBV19 to TRBJ2-2; D gene ambiguous. CDR3 length: 13 amino acids. The V end lost 3 bases, the J end lost 5 bases, and 7 bases lay between the germline ends. Germline-derived CDR1 and CDR2 are LNHDA and SQIVND (reference sequence). The CDR3 region is CASSMPGTGELFF. The CDR3 DNA reads TGTGCCAGTAGTATGCCCGGGACCGGGGAGCTGTTTTTT.

V usage is TRBV29-1 and J usage is TRBJ2-7, with 8 bases aligning to TRBD1. The CDR3 spans 12 residues. Per the germline V gene, CDR1 is SQVTM and CDR2 is ANQGSEA. V gave up 6 bases and J gave up 3 bases; unmatched junction bases: 4. The CDR3 DNA follows: TGCAGCGTCGCACAGGGGGGCTACGAGCAGTACTTC. This sequence encodes CSVAQGGYEQYF.

This clonotype was picked up a small number of times. The CDR3 coding sequence is TGCGCCAGCAGCCAACATCATCGGACTAGGGACACCGGGGAGCTGTTTTTT. It codes for CASSQHHRTRDTGELFF. V usage is TRBV4-3 and J usage is TRBJ2-2, with TRBD2 matching over 7 bases. The CDR3 is 17 residues long. Germline values: CDR1 LGHNA, CDR2 YSLEER. J gave up 3 bases and V 2 bases, and 9 bases lay outside the gene matches.

The DNA of the CDR3 is TGTGCCAGCAGTTATCGACTCCGAAGCACAGATACGCAGTATTTT. Translated, it gives CASSYRLRSTDTQYF. The chain joins TRBV12-3 or TRBV12-4 to TRBJ2-3; D is uncertain. V was shortened by 4 bases and J by 0 bases, with 11 bases between the two germline ends. The CDR3 covers 15 residues.

This chain uses TRBV20-1 with TRBJ2-1, with 7 bases identical to TRBD1. The CDR3 covers 14 residues. Germline-derived CDR1 and CDR2 are DFQATT and SNEGSKA (reference sequence). V shed 7 bases, J shed 7 bases, and the junction held 13 bases outside the gene matches. CDR3 region: CSVDLRGRGNEQFF. The DNA for the CDR3 is TGCAGTGTGGACCTAAGGGGGCGAGGTAATGAGCAGTTCTTC.

In DNA, the CDR3 is TGTGCCAGCTCACCACACAGGCTCCCCTCAGGGAACACTGAAGCTTTCTTT. Translating gives CASSPHRLPSGNTEAFF. The chain uses TRBV18 and TRBJ1-1, with D perhaps matching TRBD1 (5 bases). Germline V lookup: CDR1 KGHSH, CDR2 LQKENI. Trimming took off 1 base at V and 1 base at J, with 16 bases between the two ends. The CDR3 totals 17 residues.

The rearrangement joins TRBV10-3 to TRBJ2-1; 9 positions match TRBD2. The CDR3 extends over 16 amino acids. From germline, CDR1 is ENHRY and CDR2 SYGVKD. With 6 bases clipped from V and 6 bases from J, the junction kept 12 bases outside the gene matches. CDR3 coding DNA: TGTGCCATCAGAGAGGGCGGGAGGGTTCCGGGCAATGAGCAGTTCTTC. Translation gives CAIREGGRVPGNEQFF.

The gene calls are TRBV5-1 and TRBJ2-7; 9 bases line up with TRBD1. The CDR3 consists of 14 residues. Germline CDR1 and CDR2: SGHRS and YFSETQ. After removal of 4 bases from V and 5 bases from J, the junction contained 7 bases not matched to a gene. CDR3 residues: CASSRGTGNDEQYF. CDR3 DNA: TGCGCCAGCAGCCGTGGGACAGGGAACGACGAGCAGTACTTC.

This clonotype was recorded a few times. This chain joins TRBV7-2 and TRBJ2-1, with D possibly TRBD2 on 6 matching bases. The CDR3 is made up of 14 amino acids. V was pared by 6 bases and J by 6 bases, with 15 bases between. Germline values: CDR1 SGHTA, CDR2 FQGNSA. The DNA for the CDR3 is TGTGCCAGCAGGCCAGGAGGGCCCGGCAATGAGCAGTTCTTC. Protein product: CASRPGGPGNEQFF.

V gene TRBV2 combines with J gene TRBJ2-1, with 8 positions matching TRBD2. V lost 3 bases to trimming and J lost 8 bases; unmatched junction nucleotides: 6. The CDR3 is 14 residues long. Germline V gene lookup returns CDR1 SNHLY and CDR2 FYNNEI. The DNA of the CDR3 is TGTGCCAGCAGTGACGGGACTAGGAAGGATGAGCAGTTCTTC. Translation gives CASSDGTRKDEQFF.